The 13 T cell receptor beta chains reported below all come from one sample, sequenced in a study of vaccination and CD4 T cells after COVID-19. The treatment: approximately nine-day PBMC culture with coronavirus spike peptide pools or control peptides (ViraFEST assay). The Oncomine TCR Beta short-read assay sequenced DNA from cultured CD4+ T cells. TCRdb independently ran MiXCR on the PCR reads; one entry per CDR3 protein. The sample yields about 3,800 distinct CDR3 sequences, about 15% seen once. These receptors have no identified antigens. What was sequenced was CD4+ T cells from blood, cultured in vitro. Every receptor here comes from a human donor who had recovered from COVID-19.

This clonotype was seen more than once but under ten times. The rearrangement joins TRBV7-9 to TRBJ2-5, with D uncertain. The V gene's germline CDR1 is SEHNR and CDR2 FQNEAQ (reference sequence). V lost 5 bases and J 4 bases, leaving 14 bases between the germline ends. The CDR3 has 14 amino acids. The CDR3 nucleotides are TGTGCCAGCAGCCCTCAGGTCCCGTCAGAGACCCAGTACTTC. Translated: CASSPQVPSETQYF.

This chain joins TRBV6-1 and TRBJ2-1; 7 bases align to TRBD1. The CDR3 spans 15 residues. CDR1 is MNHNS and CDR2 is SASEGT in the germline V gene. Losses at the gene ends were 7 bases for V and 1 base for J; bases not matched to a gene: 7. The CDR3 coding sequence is TGTGCCAGCAAGGGGGCAGACACATCCTACAATGAGCAGTTCTTC. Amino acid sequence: CASKGADTSYNEQFF.

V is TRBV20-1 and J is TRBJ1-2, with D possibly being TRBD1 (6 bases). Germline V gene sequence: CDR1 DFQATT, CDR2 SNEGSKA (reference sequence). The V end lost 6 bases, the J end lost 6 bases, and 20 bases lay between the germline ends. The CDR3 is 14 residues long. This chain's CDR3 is CSAGGRGSKDGYTF. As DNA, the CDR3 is TGCAGTGCGGGAGGCAGGGGATCGAAGGATGGCTACACCTTC.

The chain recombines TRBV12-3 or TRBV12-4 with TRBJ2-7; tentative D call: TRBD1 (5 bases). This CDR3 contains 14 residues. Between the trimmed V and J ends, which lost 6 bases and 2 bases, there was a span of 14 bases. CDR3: CASSLHTGPYEQYF. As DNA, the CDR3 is TGTGCCAGCAGCCTACATACAGGTCCCTACGAGCAGTACTTC.

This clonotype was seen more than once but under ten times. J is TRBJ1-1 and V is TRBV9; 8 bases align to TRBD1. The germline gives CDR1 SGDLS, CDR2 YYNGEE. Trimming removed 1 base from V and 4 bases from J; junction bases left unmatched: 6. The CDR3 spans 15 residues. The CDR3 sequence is CASSVQGAGSTEAFF. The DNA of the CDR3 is TGTGCCAGCAGCGTACAGGGGGCGGGCAGCACTGAAGCTTTCTTT. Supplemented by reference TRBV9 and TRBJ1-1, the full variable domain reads DSGVTQTPKHLITATGQRVTLRCSPRSGDLSVYWYQQSLDQGLQFLIQYYNGEERAKGNILERFSAQQFPDLHSELNLSSLELGDSALYFCASSVQGAGSTEAFFGQGTRLTVV.

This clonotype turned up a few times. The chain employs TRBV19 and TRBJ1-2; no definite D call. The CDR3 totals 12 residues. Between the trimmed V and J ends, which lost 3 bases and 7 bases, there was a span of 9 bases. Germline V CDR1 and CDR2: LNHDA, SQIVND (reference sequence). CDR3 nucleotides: TGTGCCAGTAGTATGGGAGGCGGTGGCTACACCTTC. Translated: CASSMGGGGYTF. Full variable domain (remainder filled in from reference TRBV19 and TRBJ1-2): DGGITQSPKYLFRKEGQNVTLSCEQNLNHDAMYWYRQDPGQGLRLIYYSQIVNDFQKGDIAEGYSVSREKKESFPLTVTSAQKNPTAFYLCASSMGGGGYTFGSGTRLTVV.

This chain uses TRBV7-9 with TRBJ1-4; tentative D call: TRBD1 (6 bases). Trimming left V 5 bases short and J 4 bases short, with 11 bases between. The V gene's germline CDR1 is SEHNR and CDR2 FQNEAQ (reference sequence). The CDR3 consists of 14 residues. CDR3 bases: TGTGCCAGCAGCCCCAGGGGAAGTAATGAAAAACTGTTTTTT. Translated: CASSPRGSNEKLFF.

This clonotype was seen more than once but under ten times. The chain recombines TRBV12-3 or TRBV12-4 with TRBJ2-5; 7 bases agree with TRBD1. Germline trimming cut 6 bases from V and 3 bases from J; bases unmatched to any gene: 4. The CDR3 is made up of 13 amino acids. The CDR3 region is CASSSTGEETQYF. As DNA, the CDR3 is TGTGCCAGCAGCTCTACAGGGGAAGAGACCCAGTACTTC.

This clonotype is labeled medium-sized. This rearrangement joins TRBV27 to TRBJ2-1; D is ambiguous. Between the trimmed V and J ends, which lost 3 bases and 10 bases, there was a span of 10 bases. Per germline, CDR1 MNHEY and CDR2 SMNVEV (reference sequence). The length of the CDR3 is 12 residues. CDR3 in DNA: TGTGCCAGCAGTTTTCCGGCAGCCGAGCAGTTCTTC. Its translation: CASSFPAAEQFF.

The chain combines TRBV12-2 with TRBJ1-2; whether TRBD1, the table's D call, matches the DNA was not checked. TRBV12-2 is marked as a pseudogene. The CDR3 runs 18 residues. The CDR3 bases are TGTGCAAGTCGCTTAAGCGCGACAAGGGGGCGGATGTTCTATGGCTACACCTTC. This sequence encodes CASRLSATRGRMFYGYTF.

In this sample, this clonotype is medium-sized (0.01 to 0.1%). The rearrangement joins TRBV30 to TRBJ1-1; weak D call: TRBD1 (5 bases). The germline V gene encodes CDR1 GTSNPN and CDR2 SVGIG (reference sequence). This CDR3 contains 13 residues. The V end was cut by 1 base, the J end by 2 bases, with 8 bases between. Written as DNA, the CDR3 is TGTGCCTGGAGTGGGGGCTTTAACACTGAAGCTTTCTTT. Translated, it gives CAWSGGFNTEAFF.

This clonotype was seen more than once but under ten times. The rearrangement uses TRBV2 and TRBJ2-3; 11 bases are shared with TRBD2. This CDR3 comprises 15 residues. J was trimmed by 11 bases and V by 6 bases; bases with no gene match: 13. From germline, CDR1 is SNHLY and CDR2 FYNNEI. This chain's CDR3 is CASSFGTSGGKGQYF. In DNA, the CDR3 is TGTGCCAGCAGCTTTGGGACTAGCGGCGGGAAGGGGCAGTATTTT. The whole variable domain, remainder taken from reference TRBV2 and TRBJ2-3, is EPEVTQTPSHQVTQMGQEVILRCVPISNHLYFYWYRQILGQKVEFLVSFYNNEISEKSEIFDDQFSVERPDGSNFTLKIRSTKLEDSAMYFCASSFGTSGGKGQYFGPGTRLTVL.

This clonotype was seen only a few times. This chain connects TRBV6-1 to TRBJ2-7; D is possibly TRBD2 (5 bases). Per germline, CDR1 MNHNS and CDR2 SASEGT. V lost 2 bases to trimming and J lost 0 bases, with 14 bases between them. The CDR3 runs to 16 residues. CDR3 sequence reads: CASSERASQPSYEQYF. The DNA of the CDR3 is TGTGCCAGCAGTGAAAGGGCTAGCCAACCCTCCTACGAGCAGTACTTC.